This T cell receptor (beta chain) was retrieved from a study of metastatic and nonmetastatic thyroid tumors. For the study at large: The authors compared repertoires across blood and tumor or nodule tissue from malignant and benign thyroid patients. Findings and limits, study-wide: It was reported that TCR beta diversity was significantly higher in malignant thyroid tumors than benign nodules, in blood and tumor.

MiXCR was used by TCRdb to re-call the PCR reads. The table records about 6,500 clones, 18% of them present only once. This clone was found a few times. Its antigen is unidentified. Thyroid surgery was preceded by no treatment in any patient. The TCR comes from a male donor with papillary thyroid cancer or a benign thyroid nodule (not recorded which). Some clones in this sample may be carry-over from other donors' samples. Sequencing used adjacent normal tissue.

The CDR3 reads CASRVGQRGKAFF. CDR3 bases: TGTGCCAGCAGGGTTGGACAGAGGGGGAAAGCTTTCTTT. This chain uses TRBV12-3 or TRBV12-4 with TRBJ1-1, with D maybe TRBD1 (6 bases). Trimming took off 6 bases at V and 9 bases at J, with 17 bases between the two ends. The CDR3 contains 13 residues.